The 8 T cell receptor beta chains reported below all come from one sample, sequenced in a study of identical twins. TCRdb itself ran the 5' RACE reads through MiXCR, one entry per CDR3 protein. Of approximately 630,000 distinct CDR3 sequences listed, 7% to 7.5% are singletons. These data were likewise used in another study, on yellow fever vaccine responses in identical twins.

Sequencing was done on a sample of PBMCs. The receptors were sampled from a woman aged 18-29 years in good health.

The genes are TRBV11-2 and TRBJ2-5; TRBD2 agrees at 12 bases. V gave up 5 bases and J gave up 0 bases; unmatched junction bases: 10. The V gene's germline CDR1 is SGHAT and CDR2 FQNNGV. The CDR3 runs 18 residues. Here the CDR3 DNA reads TGTGCCAGCAGCCGCACACCTGGGACTAGCGGGCACCAAGAGACCCAGTACTTC. This translates into CASSRTPGTSGHQETQYF.

A few counts support this clonotype. V gene TRBV5-5 combines with J gene TRBJ1-1, with TRBD1 identical over 8 bases. Per germline, CDR1 SGHKS and CDR2 YYEKEE (reference sequence). The CDR3 covers 16 residues. J lost 7 bases, V lost 3 bases, and 14 bases had no gene match. CDR3 nucleotide sequence: TGTGCCAGCAGCTCTTTAGACATGGGACAGGTAAATGAAGCTTTCTTT. It encodes CASSSLDMGQVNEAFF.

In its sample, this clonotype was seen a few times. This chain uses TRBV24-1 with TRBJ2-5, with TRBD2 identical over 8 bases. Trimming took 9 bases from V and 3 from J; bases not matched to a gene: 8. Per germline, CDR1 KGHDR and CDR2 SFDVKD. The CDR3 totals 14 residues. CDR3 sequence (DNA): TGTGCCACCTCCTCCCAAGCGGGAGAAGAGACCCAGTACTTC. Translation: CATSSQAGEETQYF.

This clonotype came up a few times. V is TRBV13 and J is TRBJ2-7; TRBD1 might be the D (6 bases). The CDR3 runs 16 residues. Germline assignment: CDR1 PRHDT and CDR2 FYEKMQ (reference sequence). The ends were cut back, 2 bases at V and 2 bases at J, with 16 bases in the middle. The CDR3 DNA reads as TGTGCCAGCAGCTTAATCCGGGACACCGCACCCTACGAGCAGTACTTC. It specifies CASSLIRDTAPYEQYF.

There are many counts of this clonotype. A read error may account for a junction end that differs from germline. V and J are TRBV12-3 or TRBV12-4 and TRBJ2-5; D not resolved. The CDR3 is 14 residues long. The CDR3 bases are TGTGCCAGCAGTCCCTACAGCTACCAAGAGACCCGGTACTTC. Translating gives CASSPYSYQETRYF.

There are a few counts of this clonotype. This chain links TRBV12-3 or TRBV12-4 with TRBJ2-1; D remains unclear. This CDR3 comprises 14 residues. Trimming took off 1 base at V and 7 bases at J, with 11 bases between the two ends. The CDR3 bases are TGTGCCAGCAGTTTAGACGTCAGTGGTAATGAGCAGTTCTTC. Protein sequence: CASSLDVSGNEQFF.

A few counts support this clonotype. The chain is built from TRBV27 and TRBJ2-7; TRBD2 might be the D (5 bases). Trimming cost V 3 bases and J 4 bases, with 13 bases left between them. Germline CDR1 and CDR2: MNHEY and SMNVEV (reference sequence). The CDR3 is made up of 14 amino acids. The CDR3 here is CASSFRARGYEQYF. Written as DNA, the CDR3 is TGTGCCAGCAGTTTTAGAGCCCGGGGATACGAGCAGTACTTC.

In its sample, this clonotype was seen a few times. A single base separates this from a much larger clone, so it may be a read error. The V gene is TRBV11-2, the J gene TRBJ1-6; unclear D gene. The V and J ends lost 0 bases and 7 bases respectively, with 4 bases between them. Germline CDR1 SGHAT, CDR2 FQNNGV. CDR3 size: 13 residues. CDR3 sequence reads: CASSLEGNSPLHF. The CDR3 DNA is TGTGCCAGCAGCTTAGAGGGGAATTCACCCCTCCACTTT.